The subject of this entry is one TCR beta chain. Its antigen remains unknown. A 3' RACE protocol on RNA, with unique molecular identifiers, produced the TCR library. TCRdb used MiXCR to reprocess the 3' RACE reads, holding one entry per CDR3 protein. The sample yields around 41,000 distinct CDR3 sequences, about 7% seen once. Treatment noted: PENTA 11 planned treatment interruption arm or continuous ART arm. Losses at the gene ends were 0 bases for V and 5 bases for J; bases not matched to a gene: 4. Germline V gene sequence: CDR1 SQVTM, CDR2 ANQGSEA. CDR3 length equals 14 residues. This specimen belongs to a study of HIV-infected children after antiretroviral therapy interruption. Study at large: Continuous-treatment samples came from weeks 0, 48 and 150.

Overall study results and limits: Naive CD4+ sequences overlapped less between time points once interruption began.

This TCR came from a pool of human donors with HIV. The source was CD45RA+ CD4+ T cells from PBMCs, pooled from several time points, collected from a donor given antiretroviral therapy, either interrupted or continuous. Documented subset: naive CD4+ CD45RA+ CD45RO- T cells. The J gene is TRBJ2-1, the V gene TRBV29-1, with TRBD1 identical over 7 bases. The CDR3 nucleotides read TGCAGCGTTGAAGACAGGGGGTGGAACAATGAGCAGTTCTTC. This gives the protein CSVEDRGWNNEQFF.